This T cell receptor (beta chain) was observed in a study of blood T cell repertoires in COVID-19. Study context: Samples of COVID-19 (acute and convalescent) were obtained from the United States, Italy and Spain. Sample material is recorded as cDNA or gDNA derived from T cells, B-cell-depleted T cells, or PBMCs.

Comments on this clone: This same CDR3 is encoded by further DNA sequences in the sample.

J gave up 3 bases and V 4 bases, and 5 bases lay outside the gene matches. The CDR3 is 15 amino acids. Germline V gives CDR1 SNHLY, CDR2 FYNNEI. Original processing notes: Amplification of reference gene primers provided the estimated nucleated cell counts. Sequenced by immunoSEQ multiplex PCR; TCRdb stores in-frame clones only, minus some. From that table come the V and J calls and clone size; the DNA was used to work out D and trimming. The sample carries 310,000 or so clones, around four fifths recorded once. This receptor was taken from a woman aged 45-65 years with acute or convalescent COVID-19. The chain recombines TRBV2 with TRBJ2-3, with 9 nucleotides matching TRBD1. The sequencing sample was made of peripheral blood. The CDR3 DNA follows: TGTGCCAGCAGTGGTCGACAGGGGGGTACAGATACGCAGTATTTT. Protein: CASSGRQGGTDTQYF.